The present T cell receptor beta chain was sequenced within a study of shared clonotypes between healthy human individuals (TCRdb year 2020). With respect to the entire study: The cohort included three men and a couple of women between 18 and 49 years of age. For each donor, three plates each were used for CD4 naive and CD4 memory, two plates were used for CD8 naive, and one plate was used for CD8 memory. To estimate repertoire size and how much clonotypes are shared between individuals, the study performed deep sequencing of blood TCR repertoires from roughly five healthy adults. Libraries were prepared and TCR repertoires were sequenced by different laboratories using diverse techniques, in order to increase sequencing depth and limit assay-specific biases. Leukapheresis yielded between about 0.8 and 8.9 billion PBMCs per donor.

On this clone: The antigen this receptor binds is unknown. No base-level quality is on record; no much larger clone is a single base apart.

Using the deep immunoSEQ assay, multiplex PCR amplified TCR CDR3 regions from genomic DNA. For each cell subset, the extracted genomic DNA was distributed evenly across all wells of several immunoSEQ 96-well plates, and each plate served as one replicate. For sorted subsets, approximately 210 ng genomic DNA, equal to about 30,000 T cell genomes, was loaded into each replicate PCR. The purified libraries were quantified using a Qubit 3.0 fluorometer, sized with a Bioanalyzer 2100, and then quantified again using the KAPA Library Quantification kit. Each immunoSEQ 96-well plate was sequenced on its own single-read 150-cycle Illumina NextSeq 550 flow cell. The source study handled its data this way. Because only junctional sequences without quality scores were contained in the immunoSEQ output, filtering matching that applied to full-length reads could not be performed. Sequences were annotated with PyIR, a Python wrapper for IgBLAST v1.9, and V/J genes and CDR3 were assigned using IMGT germline references. Reads were filtered out if the reads had weak V/J assignments (E-value above 1e-6), no CDR3, stop codons, out-of-frame junctions, or ambiguous translated residues. V3J clonotypes were defined by identical inferred V gene, J gene, and CDR3 amino acid sequence. Percentage overlap between repertoires was computed as shared unique clonotypes divided by the size of the smaller repertoire. Three approaches were used to assess repertoire richness: RTK rarefaction, the Chao1 estimator, and Recon v2.1 estimates of unobserved clonotypes. OLGA was used to compute generation probabilities for all TCRbeta clonotypes that the gDNA method yielded from four donors. TCRdb took this table from immuneACCESS and kept in-frame rearrangements with V and J called. Such tables lack part of the clones; where checked against another copy, unresolved V genes explain under half of the gap, and the rest is unexplained. D and trimming were read from the DNA, whereas the V and J calls and clone size are those reported in that table. This sample is represented by 1,500,000 or so clones; approximately 98.5% of them were singletons. Approximately 0.4% of the sample belongs to the ten largest clones.

Trimming removed 1 base from V and 3 bases from J; the gene matches leave 7 bases unexplained. As encoded in the germline V gene, CDR1 is SGHRS while CDR2 is YFSETQ. Measured from the cysteine to the phenylalanine, the CDR3 is 16 residues long. Only CDR3 DNA is held: 48 bases, read in frame from base 1. Paper-wide results and their limitations: Sampling was limited to blood, and TCR repertoires in tissue likely differ from TCR repertoires in blood. Rarefaction of sorted-subset datasets indicated incomplete sequencing despite the large sequencing depth. Estimated clonotype richness was generally larger for naive than for memory subsets. Compared with non-shared clonotypes, clonotypes shared by all four sorted-subset donors had higher generation probabilities. The genetic and exposure-history diversity represented was limited by the small number of donors. Across four donors, approximately 5% of naive CD4, approximately 3.5% of naive CD8, around 2.1% of memory CD4, and under 0.45% of memory CD8 clonotypes were shared. Pairwise subsampling led to the expectation that sequencing depth would affect the degree of clonotype sharing among donors.

The donors were healthy, HIV-negative adults who had no recently reported acute infections or vaccinations. Every donor was a Caucasian adult residing in Nashville, Tennessee, USA. CD4+ T cells were enriched by magnetic negative selection; naive cells were then positively selected on CD45RA, and the negative fraction formed the memory subset. Blood was collected by leukapheresis, and PBMCs were isolated by Ficoll-Histopaque density gradient centrifugation and then cryopreserved in liquid nitrogen vapor phase. Analytical flow cytometry was used to check the purity and quantity of every magnetically sorted T cell population. Genomic DNA was isolated from each sorted fraction and quantified by UV absorbance on a Nanodrop 2000c.

This receptor chain uses TRBV5-1 and TRBJ2-5, with 9 bases in between that match TRBD2. This clonotype originated in a man aged 30 to 45 in good health. The sequencing sample was made of naive CD4+ T cells sorted from blood. This sample's cell subset or site label indicates: CD45RA+ positively selected. The CDR3 sequence is CASSLSRIAGEETQYF. The DNA sequence is TGCGCCAGCAGCTTGTCCCGGATAGCGGGAGAAGAGACCCAGTACTTC.